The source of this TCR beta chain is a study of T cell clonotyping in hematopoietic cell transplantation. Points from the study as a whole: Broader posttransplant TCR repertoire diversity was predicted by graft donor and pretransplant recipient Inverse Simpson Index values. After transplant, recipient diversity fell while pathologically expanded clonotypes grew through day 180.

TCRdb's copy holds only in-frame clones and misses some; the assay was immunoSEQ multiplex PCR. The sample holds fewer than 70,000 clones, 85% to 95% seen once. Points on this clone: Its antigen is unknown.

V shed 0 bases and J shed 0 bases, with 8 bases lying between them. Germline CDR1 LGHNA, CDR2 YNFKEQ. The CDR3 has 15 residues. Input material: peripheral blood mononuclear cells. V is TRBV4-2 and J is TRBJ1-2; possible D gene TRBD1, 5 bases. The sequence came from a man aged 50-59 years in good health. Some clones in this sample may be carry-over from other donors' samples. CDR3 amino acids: CASSQEGESNYGYTF. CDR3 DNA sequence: TGTGCCAGCAGCCAAGAGGGGGAATCTAACTATGGCTACACCTTC.